These T cell receptor beta chains were read from a single sample in a study of cytomegalovirus exposure and HLA in healthy donors. Only in-frame clones appear in the TCRdb table, and some are missing; sequencing was by immunoSEQ multiplex PCR. The sample gives 150,000 to 200,000 clones, around 80% of which show up once; more than 2% is in the top ten. The source material was PBMCs. These receptors came from a woman aged 30 to 39 in good health and CMV-seropositive. Each CDR3 is given with its conserved first and last residue. D genes are given only for firm matches. Clone size is stated in some rows and not others, as once, few, many or a class when expanded.

v_gene,d_gene,abundance,j_gene,CDR3aa,CDR3nt
TRBV7-2,NA,NA,TRBJ1-3,CASSPQGSGNTIYF,TGTGCCAGCAGTCCCCAGGGATCTGGAAACACCATATATTTT
TRBV7-2,TRBD2,NA,TRBJ2-2,CASSYDGGTGELFF,TGTGCCAGCAGCTACGACGGGGGGACCGGGGAGCTGTTTTTT
TRBV4-3,NA,NA,TRBJ1-1,CASSQDLSDTEAFF,TGCGCCAGCAGCCAAGATTTGAGCGACACTGAAGCTTTCTTT
TRBV4-3,NA,few,TRBJ2-1,CASSQGLEYNEQFF,TGCGCCAGCAGCCAAGGACTAGAATACAATGAGCAGTTCTTC
TRBV2,TRBD1,NA,TRBJ1-4,CASSQDRGIEKLFF,TGTGCCAGCAGTCAGGACAGGGGAATTGAAAAACTGTTTTTT
TRBV4-1,NA,NA,TRBJ1-1,CASSPRTGNTEAFF,TGCGCCAGCAGCCCCCGAACAGGGAACACTGAAGCTTTCTTT
TRBV28,NA,NA,TRBJ1-4,CASSLIRGAGKLFF,TGTGCCAGCAGTTTAATCAGGGGCGCAGGAAAACTGTTTTTT
TRBV28,NA,once,TRBJ1-2,CASSFPRVYGYTF,TGTGCCAGCAGTTTTCCCCGGGTCTATGGCTACACCTTC
TRBV11-2,NA,NA,TRBJ1-2,CASSADYGYTF,TGTGCCAGCAGCGCAGACTATGGCTACACCTTC
TRBV30,NA,NA,TRBJ1-1,CAWVGRAQNTEAFF,TGTGCCTGGGTCGGGAGGGCGCAGAACACTGAAGCTTTCTTT
TRBV25-1,NA,NA,TRBJ2-2,CASAGSWGRGSTGELFF,TGTGCCAGCGCCGGAAGCTGGGGGCGCGGTAGCACCGGGGAGCTGTTTTTT
TRBV6-5,NA,NA,TRBJ2-1,CASTNLANHNEQFF,TGTGCCAGCACCAACCTAGCCAACCACAATGAGCAGTTCTTC
TRBV18,TRBD2,NA,TRBJ2-5,CASSPPTSGGETQYF,TGTGCCAGCTCACCACCCACTAGCGGGGGCGAGACCCAGTACTTC
TRBV6-1,TRBD2,NA,TRBJ2-3,CASSVSSGGGTDTQYF,TGTGCCAGCAGTGTTTCTAGCGGGGGGGGCACAGATACGCAGTATTTT
TRBV7-2,NA,once,TRBJ1-2,CASQLGGPGYGYTF,TGTGCCAGTCAATTGGGGGGGCCGGGGTATGGCTACACCTTC
TRBV5-5,TRBD1,NA,TRBJ2-3,CASSPGTVFDTQYF,TGTGCCAGCAGCCCCGGGACAGTATTCGATACGCAGTATTTT
TRBV27,TRBD1,NA,TRBJ2-7,CASRGTGGAAYEQYF,TGTGCCAGCAGGGGTACAGGGGGCGCGGCCTACGAGCAGTACTTC
TRBV30,TRBD1,NA,TRBJ1-3,CAWDRASSGNTIYF,TGTGCCTGGGACAGGGCGAGCTCTGGAAACACCATATATTTT
TRBV7-8,NA,NA,TRBJ1-5,CASSPWRTSNQPQHF,TGTGCCAGCAGCCCTTGGCGGACAAGCAATCAGCCCCAGCATTTT
TRBV10-1,TRBD1,NA,TRBJ2-7,CAATDRDSTYEQYF,TGCGCCGCGACGGACAGGGACTCAACCTACGAGCAGTACTTC
TRBV7-9,TRBD1,NA,TRBJ1-2,CSSSARQGNYGYTF,TGTTCCAGCAGCGCCCGACAGGGAAACTATGGCTACACCTTC
TRBV30,NA,few,TRBJ1-2,CAWSAGLNYGYTF,TGTGCCTGGAGTGCGGGGTTAAACTATGGCTACACCTTC
TRBV5-6,TRBD1,NA,TRBJ2-3,CASRRDRGLTDTQYF,TGTGCCAGCAGGCGGGACAGGGGACTCACAGATACGCAGTATTTT
TRBV28,TRBD1,NA,TRBJ1-2,CASTPGQDRRGYTF,TGTGCCAGCACTCCGGGACAGGATCGACGGGGCTACACCTTC
TRBV5-4,NA,few,TRBJ2-6,CASRAQGANVLTF,TGTGCCAGCAGGGCACAGGGGGCCAACGTCCTGACTTTC
TRBV30,NA,once,TRBJ2-3,CACPRADYTQYF,TGTGCCTGCCCCCGGGCGGACTATACGCAGTATTTT
TRBV6-5,NA,NA,TRBJ1-2,CASSYPGSVGYTF,TGTGCCAGCAGTTACCCAGGGTCGGTTGGCTACACCTTC
TRBV29-1,NA,NA,TRBJ2-3,CSATPGTDTQYF,TGCAGCGCCACGCCGGGCACAGATACGCAGTATTTT
TRBV4-3,NA,NA,TRBJ2-2,CASSPSQGGTGELFF,TGCGCCAGCAGCCCCTCACAGGGGGGGACCGGGGAGCTGTTTTTT
TRBV6-1,TRBD1,NA,TRBJ1-5,CASSDYRGLAQPQHF,TGTGCCAGCAGTGATTACAGGGGACTGGCTCAGCCCCAGCATTTT
TRBV6-5,TRBD2,NA,TRBJ2-4,CASSYLAGAKNIQYF,TGTGCCAGCAGTTACCTAGCGGGGGCCAAAAACATTCAGTACTTC
TRBV5-1,NA,NA,TRBJ1-1,CASSPTRGNTEAFF,TGCGCCAGCAGCCCGACCCGGGGAAACACTGAAGCTTTCTTT
TRBV7-2,TRBD1,NA,TRBJ2-3,CASSPRDRATDTQYF,TGTGCCAGCAGCCCCCGGGACAGGGCCACAGATACGCAGTATTTT
TRBV29-1,NA,NA,TRBJ2-2,CSVEPGSGELFF,TGCAGCGTTGAACCGGGGTCCGGGGAGCTGTTTTTT
TRBV28,NA,NA,TRBJ1-2,CAVPDSTQGWTF,TGTGCCGTACCGGATTCTACCCAGGGGTGGACCTTC
TRBV6-5,NA,few,TRBJ1-6,CASSKGGSPLHF,TGTGCCAGCAGTAAGGGCGGGTCACCCCTCCACTTT
TRBV4-2,NA,NA,TRBJ1-6,CASSQDAGARNSPLHF,TGTGCCAGCAGCCAAGATGCAGGGGCTCGTAATTCACCCCTCCACTTT
TRBV6-5,NA,NA,TRBJ2-1,CASSYSRVGNEQFF,TGTGCCAGCAGTTACTCTCGGGTGGGCAATGAGCAGTTCTTC
TRBV30,TRBD2,once,TRBJ2-1,CAWSGWEGSSYNEQFF,TGTGCCTGGAGTGGTTGGGAGGGTAGCTCCTACAATGAGCAGTTCTTC
TRBV9,NA,NA,TRBJ2-3,CASSEQQAVDTQYF,TGTGCCAGCAGCGAGCAACAGGCCGTAGATACGCAGTATTTT
TRBV30,TRBD1,NA,TRBJ1-2,CACRDRTHYGYTF,TGTGCCTGTCGGGACAGAACTCACTATGGCTACACCTTC
TRBV28,NA,NA,TRBJ1-2,CASSSPGTRGYTF,TGTGCCAGCAGTTCACCAGGAACTCGGGGCTACACCTTC
TRBV5-1,NA,once,TRBJ2-1,CASSLEAGREQFF,TGCGCCAGCAGCTTGGAGGCAGGGCGGGAGCAGTTCTTC
TRBV9,NA,once,TRBJ1-2,CASSPSANYGYTF,TGTGCCAGCAGCCCATCAGCTAACTATGGCTACACCTTC
TRBV4-1,NA,NA,TRBJ1-1,CASSRVGGNTEAFF,TGCGCCAGCAGCCGAGTGGGAGGGAACACTGAAGCTTTCTTT
TRBV5-5,NA,NA,TRBJ2-5,CASSLLVGETQYF,TGTGCCAGCAGCTTGCTGGTCGGAGAGACCCAGTACTTC
TRBV27,TRBD1,NA,TRBJ1-2,CASRLITQGAQIGGYTF,TGTGCCAGCCGACTAATTACGCAGGGGGCGCAAATCGGTGGCTACACCTTC
TRBV2,TRBD2,NA,TRBJ2-5,CASIAGEVETQYF,TGTGCCAGCATAGCGGGAGAAGTAGAGACCCAGTACTTC